This T cell receptor (beta chain) was identified during a study of CD8+CD57+ T cells in acquired aplastic anemia (dated by TCRdb to 2016 to 2019). The study in broad terms: Extracted DNA from sorted CD4+ and CD8+ cells averaged around 3.3 ug, ranging from about 0.18 to 27.4 ug. A CD8+CD57+ expansion meant a frequency higher than the mean frequency seen in healthy subjects. Points the paper makes about the study in general: CD8+ Simpson's diversity did not differ significantly between patients and healthy controls (P=0.060). Roughly 30 CD8+ CDR3 sequences were shared between patients and controls but appeared highly expressed in patients and within their immunodominant clones.

Flow cytometry had shown CD8+CD57+ cell expansion in the patients selected for sequencing. All patients had severe acquired aplastic anemia diagnosed by International Study of Aplastic Anemia and Agranulocytosis and Camitta criteria. No patient had received any therapy when blood was sampled. In the study, sorted CD4+ and CD8+ blood T cells from patients with severe aplastic anemia and from healthy subjects underwent deep sequencing of TCR repertoires. In the USA, patient enrollment took place under clinicaltrials.gov protocols 00001620, 01623167, 00001397, 00071045, 00081523 and 00961064. Ficoll-Paque density gradient centrifugation was used to isolate peripheral blood mononuclear cells. CD4+ and CD8+ T cells were sorted by FACS or magnetic beads before DNA extraction. In the case of this clonotype: Its specific antigen is unknown. The input lacks base qualities; no much larger clone sits a single base away.

CDR3 length: 16 amino acids, cysteine to phenylalanine. CDR3 DNA is the only sequence kept; it has 48 bases, read in frame from the first base. The germline ends are 18 bases apart after V is trimmed by 5 bases and J by 2 bases. The germline V gene (reference sequence) provides CDR1 SEHNR and CDR2 FQNEAQ. Genomic DNA was used as template for profiling of TCR beta VDJ combinations and CDR3 sequences. TCR repertoire sequencing was run on an Illumina HiSeq 2000. Concerning the study's data processing: Repertoire assessment relied on Simpson's diversity index, CDR3 size and DJ length profiles, and TRBV/TRBJ rearrangement plots. The immunodominant clone was defined as the most abundant DNA sequence in deep sequencing data. CDR3 amino acid sequences were checked for sharing between subjects and were compared against published repertoires and the VDJdb database. TCRdb trimmed public reads at Q25 via fastp, called clones via MiXCR and kept in-frame beta chains. Rows are unified per CDR3 protein, each entry keeping the most common DNA and genes. TCRdb, rather than the study authors, made the V and J calls. The sample records 200,000 to 250,000 distinct CDR3 sequences, less than 75% of which are singletons. Clones ranked in the top ten supply around 60% of the sample.

Material: sorted CD4+, CD8+, or CD8+CD57+ T cells (not recorded which) from PBMCs. The rearranged chain carries TRBV7-9 and TRBJ2-5; tentative D gene TRBD2, with 9 bases matching. This TCR derives from a human donor with aplastic anemia. The sequenced DNA: TGTGCCAGCAGCCGGCAGGGGGCGGGAGGGCAAGAGACCCAGTACTTC. It specifies CASSRQGAGGQETQYF. Supplemented by the reference TRBV7-9 and TRBJ2-5 proteins around the CDR3, the complete variable domain is DTGVSQNPRHKITKRGQNVTFRCDPISEHNRLYWYRQTLGQGPEFLTYFQNEAQLEKSRLLSDRFSAERPKGSFSTLEIQRTEQGDSAMYLCASSRQGAGGQETQYFGPGTRLLVL.